This TCR beta chain was identified in a study of CD8 T cells in Susac syndrome. Study results and limitations: It was acknowledged in the study that its TCR sequencing and HLA analysis involved a relatively small number of individuals.

The CDR3 contains 14 residues. CDR1 is MNHNY and CDR2 is SVGAGI in the germline V gene (reference sequence). J gave up 6 bases and V 5 bases, and 10 bases lay outside the gene matches. Points on this clonotype: Its antigen remains unknown.

A quantity of about 0.45 to 1 ug RNA underwent reverse transcription using random hexamers. TCRdb independently ran MiXCR on the immunoSEQ multiplex PCR reads; one entry per CDR3 protein. The repertoire holds 120,000 or so distinct CDR3 sequences, with 94% as singletons. The chain recombines TRBV6-6 with TRBJ2-7, with 7 nucleotides matching TRBD2. What was sequenced was CD4+ T cells from PBMCs. This receptor was identified in a human donor with multiple sclerosis. The DNA of the CDR3 is TGTGCCAGCAGTGGAGCTAGCGGATTGGGCGAGCAGTACTTC. Encoded protein: CASSGASGLGEQYF.